The sequence of this T cell receptor (beta chain) was determined in a study of T cells after posttransplantation cyclophosphamide. Regarding the study as a whole: Tissue-infiltrating T cells from skin or gut overlapped little with blood T cells. Later blood repertoires were often dominated by clones from the donor CD8+ memory compartment. Recipient CMV seropositivity and CMV reactivation strongly tracked TRB clonality.

The CDR3 consists of 15 residues. The trim removed 1 base at V and 5 bases at J, leaving 6 bases unmatched. Germline V gene data show CDR1 as SGDLS and CDR2 as YYNGEE. Cyclophosphamide on days +3 and +4 followed busulfan-fludarabine conditioning and a marrow graft. This clone turned up a few times. Its antigen is unknown. Only in-frame clones appear in the TCRdb table, and some are missing; sequencing was by immunoSEQ multiplex PCR. This table has thousands of clones, 71% appearing once. The receptor's source is a male patient in his fifties or sixties who received an allogeneic stem cell transplant from a related donor and was CMV-positive. The T cells may come from the graft donor. Sequences were derived from PBMCs, sampled 34 to 35 days after a stem cell transplant with posttransplant cyclophosphamide. This chain joins TRBV9 and TRBJ2-1, with 7 bases aligning to TRBD2. CDR3 nucleotides: TGTGCCAGCAGCGTAAAAGGACTAGAGAACAATGAGCAGTTCTTC. Protein: CASSVKGLENNEQFF.